This T cell receptor beta chain appears in the sequencing data of a study of cytomegalovirus exposure and HLA in healthy donors. For the study at large: The 95 million to 120 million unique TCR beta sequences, from around 200 million T cells, were found by an earlier analysis. Study conclusions and caveats: Later analysis identified a missense DCLRE1C variant that was linked to TCR beta V- and J-gene trimming. Relative to the roughly 700-donor mean, N-insertions were reportedly fewer in an Asian-associated ancestry cluster in a later analysis.

This clone was detected only a few times. Its antigen is undetermined. Looked up from germline, CDR1 is LGHNA and CDR2 is YSLEER. J lost 2 bases, V lost 1 base, and 4 bases had no gene match. CDR3 length equals 15 residues. A multiplex PCR was run with 60 Vbeta primers and 13 Jbeta primers. The protocol was immunoSEQ multiplex PCR, while the TCRdb copy is restricted to in-frame clones and leaves out a portion. The sample yields about 200,000 clones, roughly an eighth seen once. The rearrangement joins TRBV4-3 to TRBJ1-1; TRBD1 matches 7 bases. What was sequenced was PBMCs. The sequence derives from a man aged 50-60 years in good health and CMV-seropositive. In nucleotides, the CDR3 is TGCGCCAGCAGCCAAGTGGCAGGGGGAAACACTGAAGCTTTCTTT. The encoded protein is CASSQVAGGNTEAFF.